This TCR beta chain stems from a study of blood T cell repertoires in COVID-19. The CDR3 consists of 16 residues. Germline loops: CDR1 MDHEN, CDR2 SYDVKM. V lost 4 bases to trimming and J lost 5 bases, with 15 bases between them. Original handling: Estimates of nucleated cell counts were drawn from the amplification of reference gene primers. The table came from immunoSEQ multiplex PCR; TCRdb's copy has only in-frame clones and leaves some out. D and trimming come from the DNA, and the V and J calls and clone size come from that table. The profile shows 210,000 or so clones, approximately 87% of them singletons. Participants had their cohort set by participant-reported clinical history.

Sequencing was done on a sample of PBMCs or T cells enriched from blood (not recorded which). The V and J genes are TRBV28 and TRBJ1-6, with D possibly matching TRBD1 (6 bases). The TCR comes from a woman aged 45-65 years in a cohort exposed to, infected with or recovered from COVID-19 (not recorded which). This CDR3 reads CASSYSTGMDNSPLHF. CDR3 DNA: TGTGCCAGCAGTTATTCAACAGGGATGGATAATTCACCCCTCCACTTT.